This T cell receptor (beta chain) is from a study of T cell responses to AZD1222 COVID-19 vaccine. The study, taken as a whole, reports: Most donors were white British, females outnumbered males, and clonal diversity was possibly underestimated. Scientists sampled the repertoires only once the peak T cell response had passed. Baseline serostatus was positive in only a handful of AZD1222 recipients.

Using immunoSEQ multiplex PCR, the repertoire was profiled, and TCRdb retains in-frame clones only, with some absent. The sample has some 170,000 clones, approximately 94% seen once; the top ten hold 2.6%. A word on this clone: Its specificity is unknown.

Per germline, CDR1 SGHNT and CDR2 YYREEE (reference sequence). V lost 0 bases and J lost 5, with 14 bases in between. CDR3 size: 15 residues. The J gene is TRBJ2-5, the V gene TRBV5-4; the D gene is possibly TRBD2 (6 bases). Sequenced material: peripheral blood, taken on day 0 of AZD1222 vaccination. The receptor was derived from an adult in good health. This CDR3 is CASSLDPTGGETQYF. DNA for the CDR3: TGTGCCAGCAGCTTGGACCCTACCGGAGGGGAGACCCAGTACTTC.